The entry below describes one TCR beta chain. The antigen remains unidentified. HTBI primers from iRepertoire and Arm-PCR of CDR3 regions yielded the TCR beta libraries. TCRdb analysed the multiplex PCR reads with MiXCR anew, one entry per CDR3 protein. This sample has roughly 350,000 distinct CDR3 sequences, with roughly 17% found just once. The CDR3 runs 14 residues. The V gene's germline CDR1 is LNHDA and CDR2 SQIVND (reference sequence). Trimming removed 4 bases at V and 3 bases at J, with 12 bases between. The source of the sample is a study of regulatory T cells in long-lasting Graves disease. Notes on the study in general: TRBV28, TRBJ1-2 and TRBJ2-5 emerged as the favored segments in persistent disease.

The time point here: newly diagnosed GD, antithyroid drugs for less than 3 months. The TCR library was prepared using RNA isolated from PBMCs. These data were likewise used in another study, on T cells in Graves' hyperthyroidism and ophthalmopathy.

The starting material was peripheral blood mononuclear cells (PBMCs), obtained at new diagnosis, from a patient treated with antithyroid drugs. The genes are TRBV19 and TRBJ1-2, with a possible D match to TRBD1 (5 bases). The clonotype comes from a man aged 40-49 years with Graves disease. The CDR3 bases are TGTGCCAGTAGTAACGGACAAGGGGACTATGGCTACACCTTC. Protein: CASSNGQGDYGYTF.